This record concerns one T cell receptor beta chain sequence. Its antigen is unknown. The data originate from a study of T cells in tumors after PD-1 blockade. Background on the study: Prior checkpoint blockade, systemic immunosuppressant use, or anti-cancer therapy within 4 weeks excluded patients. During anti-PD-1 treatment, some patients continued daily vismodegib 150 mg. General observations from the study: Blood contained about 44% of the tumor's TCR clonotypes.

Template: tumor biopsy or peripheral blood genomic DNA, roughly 600-6,004 ng per sample. Germline loops: CDR1 MGHRA, CDR2 YSYEKL. CDR3 length: 16 residues. V was trimmed by 1 base and J by 5 bases, leaving 17 bases between them. The assay was immunoSEQ multiplex PCR, and TCRdb's table has in-frame clones only and misses some. The sample has 20,000 to 25,000 clones, 78% seen once. This TCR derives from a human donor with basal cell carcinoma. This chain links TRBV4-1 with TRBJ2-5, with D possibly being TRBD2 (6 bases). The sequenced sample was PBMCs, obtained before anti-PD-1 treatment. In nucleotides, the CDR3 is TGCGCCAGCAGCCAAGCGGGGACTTCTAAGCCGGAGACCCAGTACTTC. Protein sequence: CASSQAGTSKPETQYF.